A selection of T cell receptor beta chains follows, all from one sample in a study of vaccination and CD4 T cells after COVID-19. Via MiXCR, TCRdb re-called the PCR reads, giving one row per CDR3 protein. The table records approximately 24,000 distinct CDR3 sequences, roughly 40% of them present only once. Antigen specificity for these receptors is unknown. Sequencing used CD4+ T cells from blood, cultured in vitro, obtained about 7 months after SARS-CoV-2 vaccination. Receptors were obtained from a human donor who had recovered from COVID-19. CDR3s include the opening cysteine and the closing phenylalanine or tryptophan. A D gene is named only where the DNA matches it firmly. Clone size is not always given. Where it is, it says once, few, many or a class for expanded clones.

v_gene	d_gene	j_gene	abundance	CDR3aa	CDR3nt
TRBV28	TRBD1	TRBJ1-2	.	CASSLQGALANYGYTF	TGTGCCAGCAGTCTTCAGGGGGCGCTTGCTAACTATGGCTACACCTTC
TRBV27	.	TRBJ2-1	.	CASSSPIRGSYNEQFF	TGTGCCAGCAGTTCCCCGATCAGGGGATCCTACAATGAGCAGTTCTTC
TRBV20-1	.	TRBJ2-1	few	CSASLGATNEQFF	TGCAGTGCTAGTCTGGGAGCAACCAATGAGCAGTTCTTC
TRBV20-1	TRBD2	TRBJ2-7	.	CSAKVGGRAFSEQYF	TGCAGTGCTAAAGTTGGTGGGAGGGCATTCTCCGAGCAGTACTTC
TRBV15	TRBD2	TRBJ2-7	.	CATRSAGGTYEQYF	TGTGCCACCAGGTCAGCGGGAGGCACCTACGAGCAGTACTTC
TRBV6-1	TRBD1	TRBJ2-7	.	CASRSTGGGYEQYF	TGTGCCAGCCGGTCGACAGGGGGCGGCTACGAGCAGTACTTC
TRBV20-1	.	TRBJ1-2	few	CSVPHIANYGYTF	TGCAGTGTCCCACATATAGCTAACTATGGCTACACCTTC
TRBV6-2/TRBV6-3	TRBD1	TRBJ2-7	few	CASRPGQERSYEQYF	TGTGCCAGCAGGCCGGGACAGGAGAGATCCTACGAGCAGTACTTC
TRBV20-1	.	TRBJ2-7	few	CSARGRGAVYEQYF	TGCAGTGCTAGAGGCCGGGGCGCGGTCTACGAGCAGTACTTC
TRBV20-1	TRBD1	TRBJ2-7	.	CSARSTGGTYEQYF	TGCAGTGCTAGAAGCACAGGGGGAACCTACGAGCAGTACTTC
TRBV20-1	.	TRBJ2-5	.	CSARIPTTSGSTQYF	TGCAGTGCTAGGATCCCCACGACTAGTGGGTCCACCCAGTACTTC
TRBV4-3	.	TRBJ1-1	.	CASSRTGTEAFF	TGCGCCAGCAGCAGGACTGGGACTGAAGCTTTCTTT
TRBV20-1	.	TRBJ1-2	.	CSATHRPSYGYTF	TGCAGTGCTACACACAGACCCTCGTATGGCTACACCTTC
TRBV6-1	.	TRBJ2-7	.	CASGKSSYEQYF	TGTGCCAGCGGGAAGTCTTCCTACGAGCAGTACTTC
TRBV20-1	TRBD1	TRBJ1-2	.	CSARVSGQGYGYTF	TGCAGTGCTAGAGTTTCGGGACAGGGGTATGGCTACACCTTC
TRBV27	TRBD2	TRBJ2-4	few	CASSSWTSGQGGIQYF	TGTGCCAGCAGTTCATGGACTAGCGGGCAGGGGGGCATTCAGTACTTC
TRBV15	.	TRBJ2-5	.	CATSRNPLGGQETQYF	TGTGCCACCAGCAGAAATCCCCTGGGGGGCCAAGAGACCCAGTACTTC
TRBV6-1	TRBD1	TRBJ1-6	medium-sized	CASSESIGQGNSPLHF	TGTGCCAGCAGTGAATCCATTGGACAGGGGAATTCACCCCTCCACTTT
TRBV5-1	TRBD1	TRBJ2-5	.	CASSWGTGSQETQYF	TGCGCCAGCAGCTGGGGGACAGGCAGCCAAGAGACCCAGTACTTC
TRBV20-1	.	TRBJ2-1	.	CSASRGEMGNEQFF	TGCAGTGCCAGTAGGGGGGAAATGGGCAATGAGCAGTTCTTC
TRBV20-1	TRBD1	TRBJ1-6	few	CSASERGTAFNSPLHF	TGCAGTGCTAGCGAGCGGGGGACAGCATTTAATTCACCCCTCCACTTT
TRBV28	.	TRBJ1-5	.	CASTLTLGRGNQPQHF	TGTGCCAGCACACTAACCTTGGGGAGGGGCAATCAGCCCCAGCATTTT
TRBV11-1	TRBD1	TRBJ2-5	.	CASSLGTVPQETQYF	TGTGCCAGCAGCCTTGGGACAGTCCCCCAAGAGACCCAGTACTTC
TRBV7-2	.	TRBJ1-2	.	CASSFNTDYGYTF	TGTGCCAGCAGCTTTAATACGGACTATGGCTACACCTTC
TRBV6-1	TRBD2	TRBJ2-3	.	CASRATSRSTDTQYF	TGTGCCAGCAGGGCGACTAGCCGTAGCACAGATACGCAGTATTTT
TRBV12-3/TRBV12-4	TRBD1	TRBJ1-2	.	CASGDRRLLYGYTF	TGTGCCAGCGGGGACAGGAGGCTATTGTATGGCTACACCTTC
TRBV6-5	.	TRBJ1-2	few	CASSYYGAENYGYTF	TGTGCCAGCAGTTACTACGGCGCCGAAAACTATGGCTACACCTTC
TRBV20-1	.	TRBJ2-5	few	CSANGIETQYF	TGCAGTGCTAATGGAATAGAGACCCAGTACTTC
TRBV20-1	TRBD2	TRBJ2-3	.	CSASGRDSTDTQYF	TGCAGTGCTAGCGGGAGGGACAGCACAGATACGCAGTATTTT
TRBV5-1	.	TRBJ1-5	once	CASSRGPYQPQHF	TGCGCCAGCAGTCGGGGCCCCTATCAGCCCCAGCATTTT
TRBV27	.	TRBJ2-7	.	CASSPLSRQGLGEQYF	TGTGCCAGCAGTCCCCTCTCCCGACAGGGACTTGGCGAGCAGTACTTC
TRBV7-9	TRBD1	TRBJ2-4	.	CASSFQGVYQYF	TGTGCCAGCAGCTTCCAGGGGGTGTATCAGTACTTC
TRBV7-9	.	TRBJ2-5	.	CASSPPGRETQYF	TGTGCCAGCAGCCCGCCAGGGCGGGAGACCCAGTACTTC
TRBV20-1	TRBD1	TRBJ2-7	.	CSARTDREGEQYF	TGCAGTGCTAGAACGGACAGGGAAGGCGAGCAGTACTTC
TRBV6-4	.	TRBJ2-5	once	CASSEGAEETQYF	TGCGCCAGCAGTGAAGGAGCGGAAGAGACCCAGTACTTC
TRBV21-1	.	TRBJ2-7	.	CASSKDRGREQYF	TGTGCCAGCAGCAAAGACAGGGGGCGAGAGCAGTACTTC
TRBV6-5	.	TRBJ1-2	.	CASSSAGGEAGYTF	TGTGCCAGCAGTTCGGCGGGGGGGGAGGCGGGCTACACCTTC